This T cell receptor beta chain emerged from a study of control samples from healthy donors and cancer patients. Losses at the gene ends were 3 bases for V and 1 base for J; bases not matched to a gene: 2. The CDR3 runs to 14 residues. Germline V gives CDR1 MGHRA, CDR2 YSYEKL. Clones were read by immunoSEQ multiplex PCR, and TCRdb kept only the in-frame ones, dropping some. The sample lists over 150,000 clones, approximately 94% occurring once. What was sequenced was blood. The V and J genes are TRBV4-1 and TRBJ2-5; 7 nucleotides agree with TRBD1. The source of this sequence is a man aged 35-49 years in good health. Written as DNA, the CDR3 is TGCGCCAGCAGCCAGGGACAGACCCAAGAGACCCAGTACTTC. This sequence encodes CASSQGQTQETQYF.